This TCR beta chain was captured in a study of T cell changes during pregnancy in multiple sclerosis. The protocol was immunoSEQ multiplex PCR, while the TCRdb copy is restricted to in-frame clones and leaves out a portion. The sample holds more than 65,000 clones, approximately 92% seen once. The CDR3 spans 15 residues. Germline CDR1 MNHEY, CDR2 SVGAGI. V dropped 6 bases and J dropped 1; count of bases not matched to a gene: 6. This sequence joins TRBV6-5 and TRBJ2-3; TRBD2 agrees at 8 bases. The receptor was isolated from a female donor with multiple sclerosis, enrolled in a pregnancy study. Sequenced material: CD4+ T cells from peripheral blood mononuclear cells, taken before pregnancy. CDR3 nucleotide sequence: TGTGCCAGCAGGACTAGCGCTGGGGGCACAGATACGCAGTATTTT. It specifies CASRTSAGGTDTQYF.